The TCR beta chain described here comes from a study of blood T cells in healthy people across ages. Study results and limitations: Whereas aged donors had fewer naive CD4+ cells, long-lived donors had more of them and higher diversity. Conclusively comparing naive with antigen-experienced cells was impossible with unsorted PBMCs. CMV status of donors was not determined, possibly confounding expanded clonotype changes.

In germline, CDR1 is DFQATT, CDR2 SNEGSKA (reference sequence). Trimming removed 3 bases at V and 2 bases at J, with 17 bases between. The CDR3 contains 16 residues. A sample-barcoded 5' primer and a J-beta primer mix were used in a second PCR of roughly 7 to 11 cycles. TCRdb used MiXCR to reprocess the 5' RACE reads, holding one entry per CDR3 protein. The profile shows about 800,000 distinct CDR3 sequences, about 46% of them singletons. Peripheral blood, roughly 9.3 milliliters per donor, was collected. This clonotype has a handful of counts. The antigen is unknown. The sequence was collected from a man older than 75 in good health. The source material was blood. J is TRBJ1-3 and V is TRBV20-1; D gene uncertain. For the CDR3, the DNA is TGCAGTGCTAGGGCATTAGGCTACTCAGCTGGAAACACCATATATTTT. It is translated as CSARALGYSAGNTIYF.